These 7 T cell receptor beta chains share one sample of origin, sequenced in a study of post-analysis software for immune sequencing data. Which antigens these TCRs recognize remains unknown. TCR beta libraries were prepared from cDNA with unique molecular identifiers. In TCRdb, the PCR reads were re-called with MiXCR into one record per CDR3 protein. The sample carries 350,000 to 500,000 distinct CDR3 sequences, roughly 40% recorded once. The study's findings and limits: Roughly five TRBV segments appeared more often in patients than in controls, and TRBV5-6, TRBV5-1 and TRBV20-1 were among these.

Sequenced material: blood. These receptors originate from a girl aged 2 to 9 with multiple sclerosis.

A few counts support this clonotype. V usage is TRBV28 and J usage is TRBJ2-3; D is unclear. Germline V gene lookup returns CDR1 MDHEN and CDR2 SYDVKM. Trimming took 3 bases from V and 6 from J, leaving 13 bases between them. This CDR3 is 14 amino acids long. CDR3 loop: CASSFLQTADTQYF. CDR3 sequence (DNA): TGTGCCAGCAGTTTCCTTCAGACTGCCGATACGCAGTATTTT.

The gene calls are TRBV7-2 and TRBJ2-2, with D perhaps being TRBD1 or TRBD2 (5 bases each). The germline V gene encodes CDR1 SGHTA and CDR2 FQGNSA. V was cut by 3 bases and J by 6 bases, with 14 bases left in between. The CDR3 consists of 15 residues. The CDR3 DNA follows: TGTGCCAGCAGCTTTGGGGGTTTTTTTGCCGGGGAGCTGTTTTTT. It translates to CASSFGGFFAGELFF. The complete variable domain, with remaining parts taken from reference TRBV7-2 and TRBJ2-2, reads GAGVSQSPSNKVTEKGKDVELRCDPISGHTALYWYRQSLGQGLEFLIYFQGNSAPDKSGLPSDRFSAERTGGSVSTLTIQRTQQEDSAVYLCASSFGGFFAGELFFGEGSRLTVL.

This clonotype was seen once. The chain links TRBV5-1 to TRBJ2-7; 12 nucleotides align to TRBD2. The J call may be in error: the DNA end matches TRBJ2-5 better. The CDR3 is 18 residues long. The germline gives CDR1 SGHRS, CDR2 YFSETQ. The CDR3 coding sequence is TGCGCCAGCAGCTCGGAAACTCCTAGCGGGGGGGAGGTCGAGACCCAGTACTTC. Its translation: CASSSETPSGGEVETQYF.

The chain couples TRBV11-2 to TRBJ2-1; TRBD2 aligns across 15 bases. The CDR3 is 22 residues long. Germline assignment: CDR1 SGHAT and CDR2 FQNNGV. The junction had 16 bases not matched to a gene; V was cut back by 0 bases and J by 4 bases. The CDR3 is CASSLDRFGRTSGRAAYNEQFF. DNA of the CDR3: TGTGCCAGCAGCTTAGATCGATTCGGCCGGACTAGCGGGAGGGCCGCATACAATGAGCAGTTCTTC.

The genes are TRBV28 and TRBJ2-5, with D possibly TRBD2 on 5 matching bases. V was cut by 7 bases and J by 0 bases, with 12 bases left in between. CDR1 and CDR2 (germline): MDHEN, SYDVKM. The CDR3 runs to 14 residues. In nucleotides, the CDR3 is TGTGCCAGCACCCTCGGACTCCACCAAGAGACCCAGTACTTC. This gives the protein CASTLGLHQETQYF.

This sequence joins TRBV20-1 and TRBJ2-1, with a tentative D call TRBD1 (5 bases). Germline lookup yields CDR1 DFQATT and CDR2 SNEGSKA (reference sequence). This CDR3 has 11 amino acids. The germline V and J ends were trimmed by 6 bases and 12 bases, with 15 bases remaining between them. CDR3 in amino acids: CSAPGFDRQFF. In nucleotides, the CDR3 is TGCAGTGCACCCGGGTTCGACAGGCAGTTCTTC.

The gene calls are TRBV10-3 and TRBJ1-5; D gene uncertain. Trimming left V 6 bases short and J 3 bases short, with 12 bases between. CDR1 is ENHRY, CDR2 SYGVKD, per germline. The CDR3 extends over 14 amino acids. Here the CDR3 reads CAISREGDNQPQHF. As DNA, the CDR3 is TGTGCCATCAGCCGGGAGGGAGACAATCAGCCCCAGCATTTT.